The 13 T cell receptor beta chains below were found in one sample sequenced in a study of control samples from healthy donors and cancer patients. The protocol was immunoSEQ multiplex PCR, while the TCRdb copy is restricted to in-frame clones and leaves out a portion. The sample yields about 140,000 clones, around 90% seen once. Material for sequencing was blood. Receptors were obtained from a man younger than 35 in good health.

The gene calls are TRBV5-4 and TRBJ1-1; D call uncertain. V lost 8 bases and J lost 2, with 19 bases in between. CDR1 is SGHNT, CDR2 YYREEE, per germline (reference sequence). The CDR3 loop spans 15 amino acids. This CDR3 is CASTTTAAPNTEAFF. The CDR3 coding sequence is TGTGCCAGTACCACCACCGCAGCTCCTAACACTGAAGCTTTCTTT.

The chain carries TRBV12-3 or TRBV12-4 and TRBJ2-7, with 7 bases lining up with TRBD2. V lost 6 bases to trimming and J lost 6 bases; unmatched junction nucleotides: 5. The CDR3 covers 12 residues. This CDR3 is CASRGIAGEQYF. CDR3 bases: TGTGCCAGCAGGGGTATAGCGGGCGAGCAGTACTTC.

The chain couples TRBV5-4 to TRBJ1-1; D is perhaps TRBD1 (6 bases). Trimming left V 4 bases short and J 1 base short, with 11 bases between. Germline V gene data show CDR1 as SGHNT and CDR2 as YYREEE (reference sequence). The CDR3 is 14 residues long. This CDR3 reads CASSPRTENTEAFF. CDR3 DNA: TGTGCCAGCAGCCCCCGGACAGAGAACACTGAAGCTTTCTTT.

The chain has TRBV7-8 and TRBJ1-4; 9 bases are a match to TRBD1. The germline V gene encodes CDR1 SGHVS and CDR2 FQNEAQ. The CDR3 runs to 15 residues. V dropped 1 base and J dropped 10; count of bases not matched to a gene: 7. CDR3 bases: TGTGCCAGCAGCTTAGGAGGGACAGGGAGTCCAAAACTGTTTTTT. Its translation is CASSLGGTGSPKLFF.

The gene calls are TRBV7-6 and TRBJ2-5, with no clear D. This CDR3 has 16 amino acids. Trimming took 1 base from V and 2 from J, leaving 14 bases between them. Germline V gene sequence: CDR1 SGHVS, CDR2 FNYEAQ. CDR3 residues: CASSLGPSALQETQYF. For the CDR3, the DNA is TGTGCCAGCAGCTTAGGGCCCAGCGCACTTCAAGAGACCCAGTACTTC.

The rearrangement uses TRBV28 and TRBJ2-2, with D perhaps being TRBD1 or TRBD2 (5 bases each). CDR1 and CDR2 (germline): MDHEN, SYDVKM. Trimming pared 1 base from V and 5 bases from J, leaving 14 bases between. This CDR3 is 16 amino acids long. The CDR3 reads CASSLSYGAGTGELFF. The CDR3 DNA reads TGTGCCAGCAGTTTATCATACGGGGCGGGTACCGGGGAGCTGTTTTTT. Looking up the rest from reference TRBV28 and TRBJ2-2 gives the full variable domain: DVKVTQSSRYLVKRTGEKVFLECVQDMDHENMFWYRQDPGLGLRLIYFSYDVKMKEKGDIPEGYSVSREKKERFSLILESASTNQTSMYLCASSLSYGAGTGELFFGEGSRLTVL.

In its sample, this clone was seen once. This chain uses TRBV5-1 with TRBJ2-2; TRBD2 is a possible D gene (5 bases). Trimming took off 6 bases at V and 2 bases at J, with 11 bases between the two ends. The V gene's germline CDR1 is SGHRS and CDR2 YFSETQ. The length of the CDR3 is 14 residues. The CDR3 nucleotides are TGCGCCAGCATCGGACCGGGAAACACCGGGGAGCTGTTTTTT. Translated, it gives CASIGPGNTGELFF.

The table lists this clone with a count of one. The V call is TRBV27, the J call TRBJ2-1, with no clear D. Trimming removed 6 bases from V and 4 bases from J, with 10 bases in between. The CDR3 consists of 13 residues. The germline V gene has CDR1 MNHEY and CDR2 SMNVEV (reference sequence). DNA for the CDR3: TGTGCCAGCAGAGGACGGATGTACAATGAGCAGTTCTTC. This encodes CASRGRMYNEQFF.

As concerns this clone: At the DNA level, this CDR3 is encoded by other sequences in the same sample as well. This chain links TRBV2 with TRBJ1-2; unclear D gene. The CDR3 is made up of 13 amino acids. V was shortened by 4 bases and J by 0 bases, with 6 bases between the two germline ends. Germline V gene data show CDR1 as SNHLY and CDR2 as FYNNEI. CDR3 sequence reads: CASSGGPNYGYTF. CDR3 nucleotides: TGTGCCAGCAGTGGTGGACCTAACTATGGCTACACCTTC.

The chain carries TRBV25-1 and TRBJ1-1; no reliable D call. CDR1 and CDR2 (germline): MGHDK, SYGVNS. Deletions cut 4 bases from V and 5 bases from J, with 14 bases between. There are 14 residues in the CDR3. The CDR3 region is CASSATGRGTEAFF. The CDR3 nucleotides are TGTGCCAGCAGTGCGACCGGGCGAGGAACTGAAGCTTTCTTT.

The rearrangement uses TRBV11-2 and TRBJ1-1; D uncertain. V dropped 5 bases and J dropped 1 base, with 11 bases sitting between them. From germline, CDR1 is SGHAT and CDR2 FQNNGV. The CDR3 sequence is 14 residues long. Here the CDR3 DNA reads TGTGCCAGCAGCCCAAGTGCAAGGAACACTGAAGCTTTCTTT. This codes for CASSPSARNTEAFF.

This chain connects TRBV9 to TRBJ2-1; TRBD2 aligns across 11 bases. CDR3 size: 17 residues. Germline-derived CDR1 and CDR2 are SGDLS and YYNGEE. With 2 bases clipped from V and 10 bases from J, the junction kept 14 bases outside the gene matches. The CDR3 DNA sequence: TGTGCCAGCAGCGTCGAGGTTAGCGGGGGGGCGATAGGCGAGCAGTTCTTC. This codes for CASSVEVSGGAIGEQFF.

The chain uses TRBV28 and TRBJ2-5; 8 positions match TRBD2. This CDR3 has 14 residues. The V segment lost 4 bases and the J segment 5 bases; nucleotides outside the gene matches: 6. Germline CDR1 reads MDHEN; CDR2 reads SYDVKM. The CDR3 loop reads CASSWLAGLETQYF. CDR3 DNA sequence: TGTGCCAGCAGTTGGCTAGCGGGCTTGGAGACCCAGTACTTC.